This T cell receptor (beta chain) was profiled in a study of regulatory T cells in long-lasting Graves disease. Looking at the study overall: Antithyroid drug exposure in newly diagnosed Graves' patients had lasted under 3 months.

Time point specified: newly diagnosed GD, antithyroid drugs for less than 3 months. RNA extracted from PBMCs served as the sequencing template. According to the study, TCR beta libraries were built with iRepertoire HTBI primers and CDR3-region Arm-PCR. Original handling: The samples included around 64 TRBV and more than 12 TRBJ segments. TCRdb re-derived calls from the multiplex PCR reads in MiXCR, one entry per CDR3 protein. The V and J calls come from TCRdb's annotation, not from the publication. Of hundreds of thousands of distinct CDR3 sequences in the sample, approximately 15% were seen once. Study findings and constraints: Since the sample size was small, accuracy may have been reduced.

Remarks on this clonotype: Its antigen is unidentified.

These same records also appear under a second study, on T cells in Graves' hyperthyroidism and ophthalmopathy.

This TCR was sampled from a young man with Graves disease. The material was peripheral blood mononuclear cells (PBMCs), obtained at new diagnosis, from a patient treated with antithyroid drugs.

The DNA for the CDR3 is TGTGCCAGCATTGCGGGAGACGGAGATACGCAGTATTTT. As protein: CASIAGDGDTQYF. This rearrangement joins TRBV28 to TRBJ2-3; 7 bases align to TRBD2. V lost 7 bases, J lost 5 bases, and 6 bases stayed unmatched. CDR1 MDHEN and CDR2 SYDVKM come from the germline V gene. CDR3 size: 13 residues.